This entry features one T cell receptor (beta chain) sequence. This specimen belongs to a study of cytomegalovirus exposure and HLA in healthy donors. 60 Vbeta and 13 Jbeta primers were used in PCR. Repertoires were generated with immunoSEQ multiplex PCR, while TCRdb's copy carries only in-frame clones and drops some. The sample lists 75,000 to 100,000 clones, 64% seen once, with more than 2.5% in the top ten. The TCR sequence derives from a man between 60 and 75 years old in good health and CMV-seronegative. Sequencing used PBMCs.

CDR3 in amino acids: CASRSDRGAHTDTQYF. CDR3 bases: TGTGCCAGTAGAAGCGACAGGGGTGCACACACAGATACGCAGTATTTT. This chain uses TRBV19 with TRBJ2-3, with 8 nucleotides matching TRBD1. Germline V lookup: CDR1 LNHDA, CDR2 SQIVND (reference sequence). This CDR3 has 16 residues. Trimming at V came to 6 bases and at J to 2 bases, leaving 10 bases not matched to a gene.